This T cell receptor (beta chain) emerged from a study of shared clonotypes between healthy human individuals. The germline V gene has CDR1 SGHNT and CDR2 YYREEE (reference sequence). V lost 4 bases, J lost 4 bases, and 12 bases stayed unmatched. This CDR3 has 16 amino acids. CCR7-negative CD45RA+ TemRA cells were combined with CD45RO+ cells to form CD8 memory. This clone was detected many times. Produced via immunoSEQ multiplex PCR; TCRdb's table is partial and in-frame only. The sample consists of more than 550,000 clones, roughly 91% of them appearing once. The sequence was obtained from a man younger than 30 in good health. Some clones in this sample may be carry-over from other donors' samples. The sequencing sample was made of memory CD8+ T cells from PBMCs. The subset here: CD45RO+ cells pooled with CCR7-negative TemRA cells. The genes are TRBV5-4 and TRBJ2-7; 9 bases are shared with TRBD1. The CDR3 spells CASSARGTGKAYEQYF. CDR3 in DNA: TGTGCCAGCAGCGCGCGCGGGACAGGGAAAGCGTACGAGCAGTACTTC.